A single T cell receptor beta chain is shown here with its context. Its antigen is currently unknown. The source of the sample is a study of cytomegalovirus exposure and HLA in healthy donors. Notes on the study in general: Trimming of TCR beta V- and J-genes showed a link, identified in a later analysis, to a missense DCLRE1C variant.

V dropped 0 bases and J dropped 2; count of bases not matched to a gene: 2. The CDR3 loop spans 15 amino acids. Germline lookup yields CDR1 LGHNA and CDR2 YNFKEQ. Use of 60 Vbeta and 13 Jbeta primers characterized the PCR. TCRdb's copy holds only in-frame clones and misses some; the assay was immunoSEQ multiplex PCR. The sample consists of about 190,000 clones, roughly 80% of them appearing once. The chain is built from TRBV4-2 and TRBJ1-1, with 8 nucleotides matching TRBD1. The sample was PBMCs. The sequence came from a young woman in good health and CMV-seropositive. CDR3 in DNA: TGTGCCAGCAGCCAAGAGGGGACAGGTAACACTGAAGCTTTCTTT. Translation: CASSQEGTGNTEAFF.